This TCR beta chain was recorded in a study of Ad26.COV2.S vaccination and SARS-CoV-2 variants. Regarding the study as a whole: Spike-specific TCR breadth was greater after Ad26.COV2.S than placebo.

The protocol was immunoSEQ multiplex PCR, while the TCRdb copy is restricted to in-frame clones and leaves out a portion. The sample has more than 400,000 clones; roughly 91% are singletons. Described treatment: around 19 received Ad26.COV2.S at low or high dose, single or two shots; five or six received placebo; per-sample allocation not given. The samples were gathered on day 63 after the first injection of vaccine or placebo. About this clone itself: Its antigen is currently unknown.

Germline-derived CDR1 and CDR2 are SGHAT and FQNNGV. This CDR3 spans 14 amino acids. The germline V and J ends were trimmed by 6 bases and 0 bases, with 12 bases remaining between them. The material was peripheral blood, obtained in a trial of Ad26.COV2.S vaccine versus placebo. The chain recombines TRBV11-2 with TRBJ2-7; the D gene is possibly TRBD2 (6 bases). The TCR sequence derives from a person between 18 and 65 years old who received the Ad26.COV2.S COVID-19 vaccine or a placebo. The CDR3 is CASSPRRGSYEQYF. Here the CDR3 DNA reads TGTGCCAGCAGTCCCAGGAGGGGCTCCTACGAGCAGTACTTC.